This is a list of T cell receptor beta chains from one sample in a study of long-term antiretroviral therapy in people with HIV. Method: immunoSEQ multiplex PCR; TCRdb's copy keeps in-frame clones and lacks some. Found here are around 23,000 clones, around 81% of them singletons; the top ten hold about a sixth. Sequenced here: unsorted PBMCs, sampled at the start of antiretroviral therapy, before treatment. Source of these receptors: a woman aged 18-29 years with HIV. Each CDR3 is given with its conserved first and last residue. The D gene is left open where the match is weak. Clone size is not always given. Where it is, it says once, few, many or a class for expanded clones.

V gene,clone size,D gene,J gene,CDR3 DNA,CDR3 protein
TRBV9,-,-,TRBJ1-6,TGTGCCAGCAGCCAACTAGGGGGAAATTCACCCCTCCACTTT,CASSQLGGNSPLHF
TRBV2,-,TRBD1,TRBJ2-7,TGTGCCAGCAGTGAAGGGACAGGGGGAAAATACTACGAGCAGTACTTC,CASSEGTGGKYYEQYF
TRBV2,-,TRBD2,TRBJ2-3,TGTGCCAGCAGCCCAAACCCCGCTAGCGGCAGCACAGATACGCAGTATTTT,CASSPNPASGSTDTQYF
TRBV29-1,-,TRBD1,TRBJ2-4,TGCAGCGTTGACCCTGAGGGACAGGGAACCATTCAGTACTTC,CSVDPEGQGTIQYF
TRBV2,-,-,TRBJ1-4,TGTGCCAGCAGAGAAGACGGACAAAAACTGTTTTTT,CASREDGQKLFF
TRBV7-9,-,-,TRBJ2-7,TGTGCCAGCAGCTTAGCGCATAACCACGAGCAGTACTTC,CASSLAHNHEQYF
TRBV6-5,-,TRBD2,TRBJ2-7,TGTGCCACCAGGAGCGGGGGGCACTACGAGCAGTACTTC,CATRSGGHYEQYF
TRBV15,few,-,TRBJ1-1,TGTGCCACCAGCAGAGATTGGGGGTCCTATGAAGCTTTCTTT,CATSRDWGSYEAFF
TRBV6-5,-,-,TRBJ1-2,TGTGCCAGCAGTTACGTAGACAACCTGGGCTATGGCTACACCTTC,CASSYVDNLGYGYTF
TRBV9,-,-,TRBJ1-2,TGTGCCAGCAGCGTATCTCCCAATGCAGGGGTGAGTGAAGCTAACTATGGCTACACCTTC,CASSVSPNAGVSEANYGYTF
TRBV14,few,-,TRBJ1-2,TGTGCCAGCAGCCAATCTCCGGGACGGATAGGCTACACCTTC,CASSQSPGRIGYTF
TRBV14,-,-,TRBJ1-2,TGTGCCAGCAGCCAACCAGGAAAAGGGGTCGGCTATGGCTACACCTTC,CASSQPGKGVGYGYTF
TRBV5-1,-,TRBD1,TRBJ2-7,TGCGCCAGCAGTACTGATGGGACAGACTACGAGCAGTACTTC,CASSTDGTDYEQYF
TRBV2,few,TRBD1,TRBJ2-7,TGTGCCAGCAGTACCAACAGGGGGATATTCTACGAGCAGTACTTC,CASSTNRGIFYEQYF
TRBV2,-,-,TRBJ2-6,TGTGCCAGCAGTGGGGGGTCTGGGGCCAACGTCCTGACTTTC,CASSGGSGANVLTF
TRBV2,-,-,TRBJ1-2,TGTGCCAGCAGTGAAGTTAGTAACCAGCTGTATGGCTACACCTTC,CASSEVSNQLYGYTF
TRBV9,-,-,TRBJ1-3,TGTGCCAGCAGCGTAGGTGGCACGTCTGGAAACACCATATATTTT,CASSVGGTSGNTIYF
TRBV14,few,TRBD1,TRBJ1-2,TGTGCCAGCAGCCCCCGGGACAGGGCCTATGGCTACACCTTC,CASSPRDRAYGYTF
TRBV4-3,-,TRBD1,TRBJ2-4,TGCGCCAGCAGCCAAGAGACAGGGATAGCCAAAAACATTCAGTACTTC,CASSQETGIAKNIQYF
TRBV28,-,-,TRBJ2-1,TGTGCCAGCAGTTTACTTGCGGGATCCAATGAGCAGTTCTTC,CASSLLAGSNEQFF
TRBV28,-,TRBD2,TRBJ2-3,TGTGCCAGCAGTTCCCTGGAGACTAGCGGGATGAGCACAGATACGCAGTATTTT,CASSSLETSGMSTDTQYF
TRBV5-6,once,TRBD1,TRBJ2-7,TGTGCCAGCAGCCTACGCCGGGGGACAGGGGGGAGCTACGAGCAGTACTTC,CASSLRRGTGGSYEQYF
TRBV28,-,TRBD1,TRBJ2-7,TGTGCCAGCAGTTTCCCCGGGACAGGCTACTCCTACGAGCAGTACTTC,CASSFPGTGYSYEQYF
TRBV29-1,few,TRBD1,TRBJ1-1,TGCAGCGTGTCTCAGGGGGCAACTGAAGCTTTCTTT,CSVSQGATEAFF
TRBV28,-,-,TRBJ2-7,TGTGCCAGCATCGCGACTCCCGCGGGCTACGAGCAGTACTTC,CASIATPAGYEQYF
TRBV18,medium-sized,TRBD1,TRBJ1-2,TGTGCCAGCTCACCAAAGGGACAGGGTGTCTTTTCTGGCTACACCTTC,CASSPKGQGVFSGYTF
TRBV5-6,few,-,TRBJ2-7,TGTGCCAGCAGCTCCCTCGCCTCGAAAGAGCAGTACTTC,CASSSLASKEQYF
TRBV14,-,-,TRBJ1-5,TGTGCCAGCAGCCAAGATTCCAGTCAGCCCCAGCATTTT,CASSQDSSQPQHF
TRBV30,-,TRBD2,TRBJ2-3,TGTGCCTGGAGCCCGGGACTAGCCGGGCCGACAGATACGCAGTATTTT,CAWSPGLAGPTDTQYF
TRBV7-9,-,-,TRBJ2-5,TGTGCCAGCAGTCTCGCACAGGGACAAGAGACCCAGTACTTC,CASSLAQGQETQYF
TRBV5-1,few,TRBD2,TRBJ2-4,TGCGCCAGCAGCTTTTCCGCGGGGGGTAACATTCAGTACTTC,CASSFSAGGNIQYF
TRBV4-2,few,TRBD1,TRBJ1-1,TGTGCCAGCAGCCCTGGTGACTCGACTCCCGGGACAGGGGACACTGAAGCTTTCTTT,CASSPGDSTPGTGDTEAFF
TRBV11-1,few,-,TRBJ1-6,TGTGCCAGCAGCCAGACCGATTCACCCCTCCACTTT,CASSQTDSPLHF
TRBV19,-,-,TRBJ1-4,TGTGCCAGTAGGAGAGGGGGGCCAGGGGATGAAAAACTGTTTTTT,CASRRGGPGDEKLFF
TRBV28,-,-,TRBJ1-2,TGTGCCAGCAGTTTAGGCAGGGGCCGAGCTAACTATGGCTACACCTTC,CASSLGRGRANYGYTF